The 18 T cell receptor beta chains below all came from one sample that was sequenced in a study of shared clonotypes between healthy human individuals. The assay was immunoSEQ multiplex PCR, and TCRdb's table has in-frame clones only and misses some. The sample lists about 470,000 clones, roughly 77% occurring once. Input material: PBMCs. All receptors come from a woman in her thirties or forties in good health. Some clones in this sample may be carry-over from other donors' samples.

This clone showed up just a few times. This sequence joins TRBV2 and TRBJ1-1, with D tentatively TRBD1 (5 bases). The CDR3 is made up of 12 amino acids. CDR1 SNHLY and CDR2 FYNNEI come from the germline V gene. The germline V and J ends were trimmed by 1 base and 11 bases, with 11 bases remaining between them. The CDR3 DNA sequence: TGTGCCAGCAGTGAAGGGGGCTGGGGCGCTTTCTTT. As protein: CASSEGGWGAFF.

Points on this clone: One end of the junction is discordant with germline, which a read error may explain. The V call is TRBV9, the J call TRBJ1-1, with D hard to call. The CDR3 covers 10 residues. CDR1 is SGDLS and CDR2 is YYNGEE in the germline V gene. The CDR3 is CASSGSGILF. The CDR3 bases are TGTGCCAGCAGCGGATCCGGGATCCTCTTT.

This chain joins TRBV5-4 and TRBJ2-5; 11 bases align to TRBD2. CDR3 length equals 15 residues. J lost 6 bases, V lost 2 bases, and 6 bases had no gene match. Per the germline V gene, CDR1 is SGHNT and CDR2 is YYREEE (reference sequence). The CDR3 sequence: CASSFSGRAEKTQYF. The CDR3 bases are TGTGCCAGCAGCTTTAGCGGGAGGGCCGAAAAGACCCAGTACTTC.

This clone was counted a few times. The genes are TRBV28 and TRBJ1-1; tentatively, D is TRBD1 (5 bases). Trimming stripped 1 base from V and 4 bases from J, with 13 bases between. This CDR3 comprises 15 residues. Germline lookup yields CDR1 MDHEN and CDR2 SYDVKM. The CDR3 region is CASSLSQRGVTEAFF. The CDR3 nucleotides are TGTGCCAGCAGTTTATCCCAGAGGGGCGTCACTGAAGCTTTCTTT.

The chain joins TRBV2 to TRBJ1-5; the D gene is possibly TRBD1 (5 bases). V shed 5 bases and J shed 5 bases, with 13 bases lying between them. This CDR3 comprises 14 residues. Germline CDR1 and CDR2: SNHLY and FYNNEI. CDR3 in DNA: TGTGCCAGCAGTTACTCAGGGTCAGATCAGCCCCAGCATTTT. Amino acid sequence: CASSYSGSDQPQHF.

The chain links TRBV4-2 to TRBJ2-6, with unresolved D. The CDR3 loop spans 17 amino acids. Trimming removed 5 bases at V and 2 bases at J, with 16 bases between. Germline values: CDR1 LGHNA, CDR2 YNFKEQ. The DNA of the CDR3 is TGTGCCAGCAGCTACGGGTCCAGAGTTGCTGGGGCCAACGTCCTGACTTTC. Translating it yields CASSYGSRVAGANVLTF.

The V gene is TRBV4-1, the J gene TRBJ2-7; TRBD1 is a possible D gene (6 bases). V shed 0 bases and J shed 3 bases, with 15 bases lying between them. The CDR3 is 16 residues long. CDR1 and CDR2 from the germline V gene are MGHRA and YSYEKL. CDR3 nucleotides: TGCGCCAGCAGCCAAGATTCGTGGGGGCCGGACTACGAGCAGTACTTC. Translated, it gives CASSQDSWGPDYEQYF.

The CDR3 sequence is CASSLRGRANYGYTF. The CDR3 DNA sequence: TGTGCCAGCAGTTTAAGGGGGCGAGCCAACTATGGCTACACCTTC. V and J are TRBV27 and TRBJ1-2; TRBD1 matches 7 bases. CDR1 is MNHEY, CDR2 SMNVEV, per germline (reference sequence). The V gene end was trimmed by 2 bases and the J gene end by 2 bases; junction bases not matched to a gene: 5. CDR3 size: 15 residues.

This rearrangement joins TRBV10-3 to TRBJ2-1; possibly TRBD1 or TRBD2 for D (6 bases each). Looked up from germline, CDR1 is ENHRY and CDR2 is SYGVKD. The CDR3 contains 16 residues. The ends were cut back, 2 bases at V and 7 bases at J, with 18 bases in the middle. CDR3 protein: CAISEQGTRSKNEQFF. In DNA form, the CDR3 reads TGTGCCATCAGTGAGCAGGGGACTCGAAGTAAGAATGAGCAGTTCTTC.

The V call is TRBV2, the J call TRBJ2-1; D might be TRBD2 (6 bases). The CDR3 totals 13 residues. Germline CDR1 reads SNHLY; CDR2 reads FYNNEI. V dropped 8 bases and J dropped 5 bases, with 13 bases sitting between them. CDR3 in DNA: TGTGCCAGCGGGGAGGAGGGAGACAATGAGCAGTTCTTC. Protein product: CASGEEGDNEQFF.

In the case of this clone: Other nucleotide sequences from this sample produce the same CDR3. The rearrangement uses TRBV5-4 and TRBJ2-1; 8 bases agree with TRBD2. The CDR3 contains 16 residues. V gave up 0 bases and J gave up 0 bases; unmatched junction bases: 2. Looked up from germline, CDR1 is SGHNT and CDR2 is YYREEE (reference sequence). CDR3 sequence reads: CASSLGLAGSYNEQFF. In nucleotides, the CDR3 is TGTGCCAGCAGCTTGGGGCTAGCGGGCTCCTACAATGAGCAGTTCTTC.

The rearrangement uses TRBV28 and TRBJ1-2; D is unresolved. The CDR3 runs to 12 residues. Per the germline V gene, CDR1 is MDHEN and CDR2 is SYDVKM. V lost 6 bases to trimming and J lost 8 bases, with 13 bases between them. CDR3 residues: CASSPEVGGYTF. The DNA for the CDR3 is TGTGCCAGCAGCCCAGAAGTGGGGGGCTACACCTTC.

The rearrangement links TRBV11-2 to TRBJ2-1; the D gene is possibly TRBD2 (5 bases). The V and J ends lost 5 bases and 9 bases respectively, with 11 bases between them. Germline V lookup: CDR1 SGHAT, CDR2 FQNNGV. The CDR3 consists of 12 residues. This CDR3 reads CASSDLASEQFF. The CDR3 DNA follows: TGTGCCAGCAGCGATCTAGCTTCTGAGCAGTTCTTC.

The chain employs TRBV6-1 and TRBJ2-5; TRBD2 agrees at 11 bases. The V and J ends lost 4 bases and 7 bases, in that order; junction bases with no gene match: 14. Germline CDR1 MNHNS, CDR2 SASEGT. The CDR3 length is 17 residues. The CDR3 DNA reads TGTGCCAGCAGTGTAGGACCGGGACTAGCGGTTTCATGGACCCAGTACTTC. Protein sequence: CASSVGPGLAVSWTQYF.

This chain links TRBV4-1 with TRBJ1-5, with no clear D. This CDR3 has 12 amino acids. Per the germline V gene, CDR1 is MGHRA and CDR2 is YSYEKL. V was trimmed by 1 base and J by 9 bases, leaving 7 bases between them. The CDR3 spells CASSQVRGPQHF. The CDR3 DNA reads TGCGCCAGCAGCCAAGTCCGAGGGCCCCAGCATTTT.

The chain links TRBV5-1 to TRBJ2-2; weak D call: TRBD1 (6 bases). V gave up 5 bases and J gave up 4 bases, with 18 bases separating them. The CDR3 runs to 16 residues. From germline, CDR1 is SGHRS and CDR2 YFSETQ. The chain's CDR3 is CASSNTGTAGTGELFF. CDR3 in DNA: TGCGCCAGCAGTAACACAGGGACGGCCGGCACCGGGGAGCTGTTTTTT.

In its sample, this clone was seen once. J is TRBJ2-1 and V is TRBV5-6; 8 bases match TRBD2. The germline CDR1 and CDR2 sequences are SGHDT and YYEEEE. CDR3 length: 15 amino acids. Germline trimming cut 1 base from V and 9 bases from J; bases unmatched to any gene: 9. This chain's CDR3 is CASSLTSGTWAEQFF. CDR3 in DNA: TGTGCCAGCAGCTTGACTAGCGGTACCTGGGCTGAGCAGTTCTTC.

The genes are TRBV11-2 and TRBJ2-7, with TRBD2 as a possible D gene (6 bases). CDR3 length equals 13 residues. Germline assignment: CDR1 SGHAT and CDR2 FQNNGV. Trimming took off 4 bases at V and 4 bases at J, with 11 bases between the two ends. The CDR3 here is CASSWLARYEQYF. CDR3 in DNA: TGTGCCAGCAGCTGGCTAGCGCGGTACGAGCAGTACTTC.